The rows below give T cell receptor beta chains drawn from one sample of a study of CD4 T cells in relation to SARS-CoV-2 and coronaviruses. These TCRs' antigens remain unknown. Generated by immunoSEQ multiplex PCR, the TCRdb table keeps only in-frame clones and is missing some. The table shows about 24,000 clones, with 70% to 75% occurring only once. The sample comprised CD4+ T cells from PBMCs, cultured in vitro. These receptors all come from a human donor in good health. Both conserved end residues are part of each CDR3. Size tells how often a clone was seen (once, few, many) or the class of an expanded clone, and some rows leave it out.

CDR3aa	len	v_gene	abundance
CASSQFLRADSRTDTQYF	18	TRBV3-1/TRBV3-2	.
CASSMHDSGTGGYGYTF	17	TRBV19	once
CASTRGQGFTDTQYF	15	TRBV9	.
CASSLDLQGRYEQYF	15	TRBV11-2	once
CASSRDRRSTDTQYF	15	TRBV6-5	once
CAGESGTGDTEAFF	14	TRBV6-5	.
CASSPASGVSNQPQHF	16	TRBV7-9	.
CASSPSFTDTQYF	13	TRBV5-1	.
CAISDLWDRANQPQHF	16	TRBV10-3	.
CASSQDPGEPGAQHF	15	TRBV3-1/TRBV3-2	.
CSVATRNTEAFF	12	TRBV29-1	.
CASSPRVGLSGNTIYF	16	TRBV5-4	.
CASSFLPGAVSTDTQYF	17	TRBV5-1	.
CASSVGGRGGEKLFF	15	TRBV9	.
CASSQVLGLTKNIQYF	16	TRBV3-1/TRBV3-2	once
CASSLDDNYGYTF	13	TRBV11-2	.
CASSQGSSANEQFF	14	TRBV4-2	.
CASSPQVIGGDGYTF	15	TRBV18	.
CASSEIQGYDTGELFF	16	TRBV5-6	.
CASSYQGFSPLHF	13	TRBV12-3/TRBV12-4	.
CASSLDRAYEQYF	13	TRBV7-3	few
CASSFIEGPNYEQYF	15	TRBV5-1	.
CASSPRDGFYTEAFF	15	TRBV7-9	.
CASSLKGEETQYF	13	TRBV5-4	.
CASTLGTGGYGYTF	14	TRBV6-5	.
CASRRVGSQGQPQHF	15	TRBV19	.
CASSTDRSTDTQYF	14	TRBV19	.
CASSLIPQSEQYF	13	TRBV27	.
CSASPSGSLLSDTQYF	16	TRBV20-1	.
CASSPPSNTGELFF	14	TRBV5-4	once
CSASRSGEQFF	11	TRBV20-1	.
CASRGTSGSAYEQYF	15	TRBV11-2	few
CAWSAVDGNQPQHF	14	TRBV30	few
CATSRDGGRTYEQYF	15	TRBV15	.
CASSPYGFTQVPHPFNEQFF	20	TRBV9	.
CSVEGNTEAFF	11	TRBV29-1	.
CASSVPGGRGNTIYF	15	TRBV9	.
CASSHMSGMEQMNTEAFF	18	TRBV27	.
CASSVGGASGRFGNEQFF	18	TRBV9	.
CASSIDRVGTQYF	13	TRBV19	.
CASLESDGRGEKLFF	15	TRBV28	.
CASTHLDRLLTGDTEAFF	18	TRBV19	.
CASKGYYGYTF	11	TRBV2	few
CASSDWTVNTEAFF	14	TRBV9	.
CASSLVADQETQYF	14	TRBV5-1	.
CASQWALSSYEQYF	14	TRBV5-5	.
CSVDVAGGPGARNEQFF	17	TRBV29-1	few
CASSAGGDDSPLHF	14	TRBV18	.
CASSLTYRAGYNEQFF	16	TRBV7-3	.